The 19 T cell receptor beta chains listed next were all sequenced from one sample in a study of blood T cells in healthy people across ages. The use of a sample-barcoded 5' primer and a J-beta primer mix characterized a second PCR of roughly 7 to 11 cycles. MiXCR, applied by TCRdb to the 5' RACE reads, yields one record per CDR3 protein. The sample holds 1.5 million to 2 million distinct CDR3 sequences, around 35% seen once. Sequenced input: blood. These receptors originate from a woman aged 30 to 39 in good health.

This clonotype was detected a few times. The V call is TRBV6-1, the J call TRBJ2-2, with TRBD1 identical over 8 bases. The CDR3 length is 16 residues. CDR1 and CDR2 from the germline V gene are MNHNS and SASEGT. V lost 4 bases, J lost 4 bases, and 8 bases stayed unmatched. The CDR3, as DNA: TGTGCCAGCAGTGGCCTCAGGGGGCAGGGCACCGGGGAGCTGTTTTTT. This sequence encodes CASSGLRGQGTGELFF.

This clonotype was counted at least ten times. The chain recombines TRBV5-1 with TRBJ2-3, with D unresolved. CDR3 length: 14 amino acids. Germline CDR1 reads SGHRS; CDR2 reads YFSETQ. Trimming removed 5 bases at V and 0 bases at J, with 10 bases between. This CDR3 is CASSQRTSTDTQYF. CDR3 DNA sequence: TGCGCCAGCAGTCAACGGACCAGCACAGATACGCAGTATTTT. Variable domain in full (rest from reference TRBV5-1 and TRBJ2-3): KAGVTQTPRYLIKTRGQQVTLSCSPISGHRSVSWYQQTPGQGLQFLFEYFSETQRNKGNFPGRFSGRQFSNSRSEMNVSTLELGDSALYLCASSQRTSTDTQYFGPGTRLTVL.

The chain recombines TRBV12-3 or TRBV12-4 with TRBJ2-5; the D call may be TRBD1 or TRBD2 (6 bases each). The CDR3 totals 14 residues. The V and J ends lost 7 bases and 5 bases respectively, with 17 bases between them. CDR3 coding DNA: TGTGCCAGCACTCCCCATTTGGGGGGCGAGACCCAGTACTTC. Residues: CASTPHLGGETQYF.

The chain couples TRBV19 to TRBJ2-1, with 14 bases that match TRBD2. The germline gives CDR1 LNHDA, CDR2 SQIVND (reference sequence). Trimming at V came to 5 bases and at J to 9 bases, leaving 6 bases not matched to a gene. The CDR3 loop spans 15 amino acids. The CDR3 loop reads CASSRGLAGEGEQFF. CDR3 DNA: TGTGCCAGTAGTCGGGGACTAGCGGGAGAAGGTGAGCAGTTCTTC.

This rearrangement joins TRBV6-5 to TRBJ2-2; D not certain. The V and J ends lost 7 bases and 6 bases respectively, with 18 bases between them. Germline loops: CDR1 MNHEY, CDR2 SVGAGI. The CDR3 has 15 residues. CDR3 coding DNA: TGTGCCAGCACCCCTAGATTCAGGCACCCCGGGGAGCTGTTTTTT. This sequence encodes CASTPRFRHPGELFF.

V is TRBV28 and J is TRBJ2-5, with 7 nucleotides matching TRBD2. Germline V CDR1 and CDR2: MDHEN, SYDVKM. The CDR3 covers 14 residues. V shed 5 bases and J 5 bases; nucleotides not matched to a gene: 8. The CDR3 here is CASSNGGVGETQYF. The DNA of the CDR3 is TGTGCCAGCAGTAATGGGGGGGTAGGGGAGACCCAGTACTTC.

The rearrangement uses TRBV25-1 and TRBJ1-2; D uncertain. The CDR3 loop spans 13 amino acids. Looked up from germline, CDR1 is MGHDK and CDR2 is SYGVNS. Trimming took 1 base from V and 2 from J, leaving 5 bases between them. The CDR3, as DNA: TGTGCCAGCAGTGAATGGTACAACTATGGCTACACCTTC. This gives the protein CASSEWYNYGYTF.

CDR3 in DNA: TGCAGTGCTAGAGATGAGGCTGGTTCCTACGAGCAGTACTTC. It specifies CSARDEAGSYEQYF. The V and J genes are TRBV20-1 and TRBJ2-7; D is ambiguous. Germline V gene lookup returns CDR1 DFQATT and CDR2 SNEGSKA (reference sequence). Trimming cost V 0 bases and J 1 base, with 10 bases left between them. The CDR3 has 14 residues.

This clonotype is a singleton in its sample. The V call is TRBV30, the J call TRBJ2-7; 7 bases align to TRBD2. V lost 1 base to trimming and J lost 3 bases; unmatched junction nucleotides: 15. Germline V CDR1 and CDR2: GTSNPN, SVGIG (reference sequence). The CDR3 covers 17 residues. The CDR3 reads CAWSDPGTPGRGYEQYF. As DNA, the CDR3 is TGTGCCTGGAGTGACCCCGGGACTCCTGGGAGGGGCTACGAGCAGTACTTC.

The chain couples TRBV9 to TRBJ1-2; possible D gene TRBD1, 5 bases. The CDR3 loop spans 15 amino acids. V was cut by 3 bases and J by 2 bases, with 14 bases left in between. In germline, CDR1 is SGDLS, CDR2 YYNGEE. The CDR3 DNA sequence: TGTGCCAGCAGCGGACCCGGGAAGGGGAACTATGGCTACACCTTC. It codes for CASSGPGKGNYGYTF.

Written as DNA, the CDR3 is TGCGCCAGCAGCTTGAATTATAGGACAGGGAGCAATGAGCAGTTCTTC. It specifies CASSLNYRTGSNEQFF. The genes are TRBV5-1 and TRBJ2-1; 8 bases match TRBD1. The CDR3 runs to 16 residues. Germline assignment: CDR1 SGHRS and CDR2 YFSETQ. V was pared by 1 base and J by 6 bases, with 9 bases of the junction left unmatched.

The sample holds many counts of this clonotype. The rearrangement joins TRBV6-2 or TRBV6-3 to TRBJ2-5; weak D call: TRBD2 (6 bases). The length of the CDR3 is 12 residues. Per the germline V gene, CDR1 is MNHEY and CDR2 is SVGEGT. Trimming pared 7 bases from V and 5 bases from J, leaving 11 bases between. As DNA, the CDR3 is TGTGCCAGCACTCCTGCGGGGGAGACCCAGTACTTC. Translation: CASTPAGETQYF.

This clonotype was seen a handful of times. The chain uses TRBV4-1 and TRBJ2-7; D gene unclear. The CDR3 has 15 residues. V was shortened by 0 bases and J by 5 bases, with 14 bases between the two germline ends. The germline V gene has CDR1 MGHRA and CDR2 YSYEKL. CDR3 coding DNA: TGCGCCAGCAGCCAAGATTGGGGTACGTTCGACGAGCAGTACTTC. This gives the protein CASSQDWGTFDEQYF.

A few counts support this clonotype. CDR3 nucleotides: TGCAGTGCTAGAAGGCCAGGCTCATCCTACGAGCAGTACTTC. This sequence encodes CSARRPGSSYEQYF. This chain links TRBV20-1 with TRBJ2-7; D gene unclear. Trimming cost V 2 bases and J 1 base, with 12 bases left between them. The CDR3 is made up of 14 amino acids. The germline V gene encodes CDR1 DFQATT and CDR2 SNEGSKA (reference sequence).

The J gene is TRBJ1-4, the V gene TRBV5-1; no clear D. From germline, CDR1 is SGHRS and CDR2 YFSETQ. The CDR3 is 15 amino acids. Trimming removed 4 bases at V and 3 bases at J, with 13 bases between. CDR3 DNA: TGCGCCAGCAGCCCGCAAGGAGTGTCTAATGAAAAACTGTTTTTT. It translates to CASSPQGVSNEKLFF. Full variable domain (rest looked up from reference TRBV5-1 and TRBJ1-4): KAGVTQTPRYLIKTRGQQVTLSCSPISGHRSVSWYQQTPGQGLQFLFEYFSETQRNKGNFPGRFSGRQFSNSRSEMNVSTLELGDSALYLCASSPQGVSNEKLFFGSGTQLSVL.

This clonotype was observed at least ten times. V gene TRBV20-1 combines with J gene TRBJ2-5, with 16 bases identical to TRBD2. Germline V gives CDR1 DFQATT, CDR2 SNEGSKA (reference sequence). The ends lost 6 bases at V and 1 base at J; junction bases unmatched: 2. CDR3 length: 15 amino acids. CDR3 in DNA: TGCAGTGCGGGACTAGCGGGAGGGATCCAAGAGACCCAGTACTTC. This encodes CSAGLAGGIQETQYF.

In this sample, this clonotype turned up many times. This sequence joins TRBV9 and TRBJ2-3; D is undetermined. Germline assignment: CDR1 SGDLS and CDR2 YYNGEE. The CDR3 is made up of 14 amino acids. Trimming left V 3 bases short and J 4 bases short, with 12 bases between. The CDR3 spells CASSALRTPDTQYF. In DNA form, the CDR3 reads TGTGCCAGCAGCGCGTTACGGACCCCAGATACGCAGTATTTT.

For this clonotype: The germline gene is not matched at one end of the junction; a read error may be the cause. The rearrangement uses TRBV3-1 and TRBJ1-2, with 7 bases identical to TRBD1. CDR1 and CDR2 (germline): LGHDT, YNNKEL (reference sequence). The CDR3 is made up of 16 amino acids. CDR3 sequence reads: CASSPNRPGQNYGCTF. In DNA form, the CDR3 reads TGTGCCAGCAGCCCGAATCGTCCGGGACAGAACTATGGCTGCACCTTC.

V usage is TRBV18 and J usage is TRBJ1-2; D is ambiguous. Trimming stripped 8 bases from V and 3 bases from J, with 16 bases between. The CDR3 contains 14 residues. CDR1 and CDR2 from the germline V gene are KGHSH and LQKENI. The CDR3 DNA reads as TGTGCCAGCACCTTTTCGGAGAGAGACTATGGCTACACCTTC. Its protein is CASTFSERDYGYTF.